The 19 T cell receptor beta chains listed next were all sequenced from one sample in a study of T-cell reconstitution after alpha-beta-depleted transplantation in children (dated by TCRdb to the mid-2010s). The library was built by means of PCR. For sequencing, an Illumina HiSeq 2500 was employed. To normalize quantification of the TCRbeta repertoire, the TCR libraries were built with molecular barcoding that relied on unique molecular identifiers. TCRdb reran the public reads through fastp at Q25 and MiXCR, keeping productive beta chains. Rows with a matching CDR3 protein are joined into one entry that keeps the most common DNA and genes. Present in this sample are approximately 520,000 distinct CDR3 sequences, less than 35% of which were seen just once. The biggest ten clones account for under 3% of the sample. The material sequenced was PBMCs from the stem cell graft donor, taken from the stem cell graft. These receptors came from a human donor who donated a stem cell graft to a child with aplastic anemia.

The chain has TRBV12-3 or TRBV12-4 and TRBJ2-5; TRBD2 agrees at 11 bases. There are 15 residues in the CDR3. Germline trimming cut 6 bases from V and 4 bases from J; bases unmatched to any gene: 7. CDR3 in DNA: TGTGCCAGCAGCTTACTAGCGGGAGCTGCAGAGACCCAGTACTTC. Translation gives CASSLLAGAAETQYF.

This sequence joins TRBV4-3 and TRBJ2-5, with 7 bases aligning to TRBD2. Germline CDR1 and CDR2: LGHNA and YSLEER. This CDR3 has 17 amino acids. Germline trimming cut 1 base from V and 4 bases from J; bases unmatched to any gene: 12. This CDR3 is CASSQGLAERVLETQYF. In nucleotides, the CDR3 is TGCGCCAGCAGCCAAGGGCTAGCGGAGAGGGTCTTAGAGACCCAGTACTTC.

The genes are TRBV29-1 and TRBJ1-2, with D possibly matching TRBD1 (5 bases). Germline V gene lookup returns CDR1 SQVTM and CDR2 ANQGSEA. This CDR3 comprises 11 residues. V lost 3 bases, J lost 8 bases, and 10 bases lay in between. CDR3 DNA: TGCAGCGTTGATTCGGAGGGGGGCTACACCTTC. This encodes CSVDSEGGYTF.

The V gene is TRBV6-5, the J gene TRBJ1-6; TRBD1 might be the D (6 bases). CDR3 length equals 20 residues. Per the germline V gene, CDR1 is MNHEY and CDR2 is SVGAGI. V was trimmed by 4 bases and J by 1 base, leaving 23 bases between them. The CDR3: CASSSPGVRGRGSYNSPLHF. The CDR3 DNA follows: TGTGCCAGCAGTTCCCCGGGGGTCAGGGGACGAGGGTCCTATAATTCACCCCTCCACTTT.

The CDR3 reads CASSLGGRGNAEAFF. CDR3 coding DNA: TGTGCCAGCAGCTTAGGAGGGAGGGGTAATGCTGAAGCTTTCTTT. The rearrangement uses TRBV7-9 and TRBJ1-1, with a possible D match to TRBD1 (5 bases). This CDR3 is built from 15 residues. Germline V gene sequence: CDR1 SEHNR, CDR2 FQNEAQ (reference sequence). The V gene lost 1 base and the J gene lost 6 bases, with 15 bases spanning the gap.

This chain links TRBV5-1 with TRBJ2-5; 12 bases are a match to TRBD2. CDR1 SGHRS and CDR2 YFSETQ come from the germline V gene. The CDR3 extends over 16 amino acids. V trimming: 4 bases; J trimming: 5 bases; junction bases outside the gene matches: 9. The CDR3 DNA is TGCGCCAGCAGCGGGACCGGGACTAGCGGGCAGGAGACCCAGTACTTC. It translates to CASSGTGTSGQETQYF.

This clonotype has a handful of counts. J is TRBJ1-2 and V is TRBV29-1; unclear D gene. The V gene's germline CDR1 is SQVTM and CDR2 ANQGSEA. The CDR3 length is 14 residues. Trimming removed 2 bases at V and 4 bases at J, with 14 bases between. In DNA form, the CDR3 reads TGCAGCGTTGAAACTGGGGAGGGTGTCTATGGCTACACCTTC. This codes for CSVETGEGVYGYTF.

Turning to this clonotype: A much larger clone is a single base away; this may be a read error. This chain links TRBV6-5 with TRBJ2-3; D is perhaps TRBD1 or TRBD2 (6 bases each). Germline CDR1 and CDR2: MNHEY and SVGAGI. The germline V and J ends were trimmed by 0 bases and 3 bases, with 19 bases remaining between them. The length of the CDR3 is 18 residues. Here the CDR3 DNA reads TGTGCCAGCAGTTACTCGGGGGGCTGGAGTGTGAGAACAGATACGCAGTATTTT. Its protein is CASSYSGGWSVRTDTQYF.

This clonotype has only a few counts. The chain couples TRBV25-1 to TRBJ2-7; TRBD1 or TRBD2 may be the D gene (5 bases each). Trimming pared 2 bases from V and 2 bases from J, leaving 16 bases between. Germline V gene sequence: CDR1 MGHDK, CDR2 SYGVNS. The CDR3 totals 16 residues. The CDR3 loop is CASSEPGTGLAYEQYF. The CDR3 DNA is TGTGCCAGCAGTGAACCCGGGACGGGCCTGGCCTACGAGCAGTACTTC.

V gene TRBV11-2 combines with J gene TRBJ2-7; weak D call: TRBD2 (6 bases). The germline V and J ends were trimmed by 2 bases and 2 bases, with 19 bases remaining between them. Germline lookup yields CDR1 SGHAT and CDR2 FQNNGV. This CDR3 spans 17 amino acids. CDR3 sequence reads: CASSLRWEATPTYEQYV. The CDR3 DNA sequence: TGTGCCAGCAGCTTAAGGTGGGAGGCCACCCCGACCTACGAGCAGTACGTC.

This clonotype was picked up a small number of times. This rearrangement joins TRBV15 to TRBJ2-7; D is possibly TRBD1 (5 bases). The CDR3 runs to 14 residues. V was pared by 0 bases and J by 7 bases, with 13 bases between. Germline V CDR1 and CDR2: LNHNV, YYDKDF (reference sequence). The CDR3 here is CATSRDWAGSEQYV. DNA of the CDR3: TGTGCCACCAGCAGAGATTGGGCAGGGTCGGAGCAGTACGTC.

V is TRBV7-2 and J is TRBJ2-7, with TRBD2 matching 7 bases. Unmatched junction bases numbered 7, after V lost 5 bases and J lost 3 bases. Germline assignment: CDR1 SGHTA and CDR2 FQGNSA. The CDR3 covers 14 residues. The CDR3: CASSMSGNSYEQYF. In DNA form, the CDR3 reads TGTGCCAGCAGCATGAGCGGGAACAGCTACGAGCAGTACTTC.

The chain recombines TRBV11-3 with TRBJ2-2, with TRBD1 identical over 8 bases. The V gene's germline CDR1 is SGHNT and CDR2 YENEEA. The CDR3 covers 17 residues. The V gene end was trimmed by 4 bases and the J gene end by 3 bases; junction bases not matched to a gene: 10. This CDR3 is CASSSQAQGAHTGELFF. The CDR3 DNA follows: TGTGCCAGCAGCTCGCAGGCCCAGGGGGCTCACACCGGGGAGCTGTTTTTT.

The chain joins TRBV6-5 to TRBJ1-2; perhaps TRBD1 as D (5 bases). This CDR3 comprises 16 residues. Trimming took off 0 bases at V and 4 bases at J, with 15 bases between the two ends. The germline V gene has CDR1 MNHEY and CDR2 SVGAGI. CDR3 region: CASSYSMGRGGYGYTF. The CDR3 nucleotides read TGTGCCAGCAGTTACTCGATGGGACGAGGCGGCTATGGCTACACCTTC.

The CDR3 nucleotides are TGTGCCAGCACCCAGGGTCTGGGCGGGGAGCTGTTTTTT. Its translation: CASTQGLGGELFF. The gene calls are TRBV6-1 and TRBJ2-2; TRBD1 might be the D (5 bases). The CDR3 has 13 amino acids. Germline-derived CDR1 and CDR2 are MNHNS and SASEGT. V lost 7 bases and J 7 bases, leaving 13 bases between the germline ends.

This sequence joins TRBV23-1 and TRBJ2-3; D gene uncertain. TRBV23-1 carries the ORF label, with uncertain function. There are 14 residues in the CDR3. The V gene lost 2 bases and the J gene lost 2 bases, with 8 bases spanning the gap. CDR3 residues: CASSQLQNTDTQYF. The CDR3 DNA follows: TGCGCCAGCAGTCAACTCCAGAACACAGATACGCAGTATTTT.

This rearrangement joins TRBV11-1 to TRBJ2-5; D not resolved. This CDR3 has 17 residues. CDR1 is SGHAT, CDR2 FQDESV, per germline (reference sequence). Trimming left V 2 bases short and J 3 bases short, with 19 bases between. The CDR3 bases are TGTGCCAGCAGCTTATTATCTCCGGCAGTCTCAAAAGAGACCCAGTACTTC. Its protein product is CASSLLSPAVSKETQYF.

This clonotype has just a few counts. The chain carries TRBV5-1 and TRBJ2-1; TRBD1 is a possible D gene (6 bases). V lost 4 bases and J lost 4, with 18 bases in between. Germline values: CDR1 SGHRS, CDR2 YFSETQ. The CDR3 sequence is 16 residues long. DNA for the CDR3: TGCGCCAGCAGCGCCAATCCCCGGGACAAGTACAATGAGCAGTTCTTC. This encodes CASSANPRDKYNEQFF.

The rearrangement joins TRBV4-1 to TRBJ2-2, with a weak D call TRBD2 (6 bases). Trimming cost V 1 base and J 5 bases, with 17 bases left between them. CDR1 MGHRA and CDR2 YSYEKL come from the germline V gene. The CDR3 contains 17 residues. DNA of the CDR3: TGCGCCAGCAGCCAAGTTATCGCCGGGAGCAGAACCGGGGAGCTGTTTTTT. Residues: CASSQVIAGSRTGELFF.